A single sample gave rise to the 27 T cell receptor beta chains below, sequenced in a study of cytomegalovirus exposure and HLA in healthy donors (dated by TCRdb to 2015 to 2018). Libraries were constructed by the immunoSEQ multiplex PCR assay. A mixture of 60 forward primers for TCR Vbeta segments and 13 reverse primers for TCR Jbeta segments was used in the multiplex PCR. Imported from immuneACCESS, the table was reduced by TCRdb to in-frame sequences with V and J called. These copies leave out some clones; in studies compared against another copy, an unresolved V gene accounts for under half, and the cause of the remainder is not known. This sample has about 100,000 clones in its table, and around 75% of those were observed once. Of the sample, more than 9% falls within the top ten clones. Sequencing was performed on PBMCs. The receptors derive from a man aged 50-59 years in good health and CMV-seronegative.

Comment on this clone: With a far larger clone one base away, a read error is the likely cause. CDR3 nucleotides: TGCGCCAGCAGCCAAACAGGGAACACTGAAGCTTTCTTT. This sequence encodes CASSQTGNTEAFF. The V call is TRBV4-3, the J call TRBJ1-1, with D possibly matching TRBD1 (5 bases). From germline, CDR1 is LGHNA and CDR2 YSLEER. V lost 2 bases to trimming and J lost 1 base, with 5 bases between them. The CDR3 consists of 13 residues.

The chain recombines TRBV6-5 with TRBJ1-3; perhaps TRBD1 as D (5 bases). V was trimmed by 2 bases and J by 0 bases, leaving 8 bases between them. CDR1 and CDR2 from the germline V gene are MNHEY and SVGAGI. The CDR3 extends over 15 amino acids. The CDR3 bases are TGTGCCAGCAGTTACGACAGATTCTCTGGAAACACCATATATTTT. Its protein is CASSYDRFSGNTIYF.

The gene calls are TRBV4-2 and TRBJ2-3, with D perhaps TRBD2 (5 bases). Germline V gene sequence: CDR1 LGHNA, CDR2 YNFKEQ. The CDR3 has 14 residues. Trimming took 0 bases from V and 2 from J, leaving 6 bases between them. The CDR3 region is CASSQDGDTDTQYF. In DNA, the CDR3 is TGTGCCAGCAGCCAAGACGGGGACACAGATACGCAGTATTTT.

The V call is TRBV19, the J call TRBJ1-5, with D maybe TRBD1 (6 bases). Per the germline V gene, CDR1 is LNHDA and CDR2 is SQIVND (reference sequence). This CDR3 is 13 amino acids long. Trimming took off 6 bases at V and 7 bases at J, with 13 bases between the two ends. The CDR3 DNA follows: TGTGCCAGTAGACAGGGCGTAGGGCAGCCCCAGCATTTT. Amino acid sequence: CASRQGVGQPQHF.

V is TRBV9 and J is TRBJ1-4; D is undetermined. The CDR3 has 15 amino acids. The V gene's germline CDR1 is SGDLS and CDR2 YYNGEE. V was trimmed by 0 bases and J by 7 bases, leaving 13 bases between them. CDR3 in DNA: TGTGCCAGCAGCGTAGGGGCCGGATTGCGTGAAAAACTGTTTTTT. As protein: CASSVGAGLREKLFF.

The chain couples TRBV5-1 to TRBJ2-3, with D perhaps matching TRBD1 (6 bases). With 2 bases removed from V and 4 bases from J, the gap between germline ends came to 20 bases. The CDR3 has 17 residues. Germline V gives CDR1 SGHRS, CDR2 YFSETQ. CDR3 loop: CASSFPLSQGLPDTQYF. Written as DNA, the CDR3 is TGCGCCAGCAGCTTCCCACTATCCCAGGGGTTGCCAGATACGCAGTATTTT.

This clone was recorded once. The germline gene is not matched at one end of the junction; a read error may be the cause. V and J are TRBV7-7 and TRBJ2-5, with 13 bases lining up with TRBD2. The germline V gene encodes CDR1 SSHAT and CDR2 FNYEAQ (reference sequence). The CDR3 has 16 residues. CDR3 DNA sequence: TGTGCTAGCAGCCCTACTAGCGGGGGGGCTATAGAGACCCAGTACTTC. Residues: CASSPTSGGAIETQYF.

This clone appeared a few times. As DNA, the CDR3 is TGTGCCAGCTCGAGGGTTCAGCCCCAGCATTTT. This encodes CASSRVQPQHF. The chain joins TRBV21-1 to TRBJ1-5. TRBV21-1 corresponds to a pseudogene. The CDR3 length is 11 residues.

The rearrangement links TRBV6-1 to TRBJ2-5; 8 bases are shared with TRBD2. The germline gives CDR1 MNHNS, CDR2 SASEGT. The CDR3 consists of 14 residues. The V segment lost 7 bases and the J segment 3 bases; nucleotides outside the gene matches: 7. The CDR3 is CASIPGGPKETQYF. CDR3 DNA sequence: TGTGCCAGCATACCGGGGGGGCCTAAAGAGACCCAGTACTTC.

This clone came up once. The chain has TRBV9 and TRBJ1-5; TRBD1 might be the D (5 bases). Germline CDR1 reads SGDLS; CDR2 reads YYNGEE. This CDR3 is built from 15 residues. Trimming shortened V by 0 bases and J by 7 bases, and 14 bases separated the two germline ends. The CDR3 reads CASSVEGQVGQPQHF. The CDR3 DNA reads TGTGCCAGCAGCGTAGAGGGGCAGGTCGGACAGCCCCAGCATTTT.

The chain has TRBV30 and TRBJ2-7, with a tentative D call TRBD1 (6 bases). The germline V and J ends were trimmed by 5 bases and 5 bases, with 10 bases remaining between them. The CDR3 runs to 11 residues. Germline V lookup: CDR1 GTSNPN, CDR2 SVGIG (reference sequence). CDR3 sequence reads: CAWSQGNEQYF. DNA for the CDR3: TGTGCCTGGTCCCAGGGGAACGAGCAGTACTTC.

The rearrangement uses TRBV30 and TRBJ1-2; D uncertain. V lost 1 base and J lost 8, with 14 bases in between. CDR3 length: 13 amino acids. Germline V gene sequence: CDR1 GTSNPN, CDR2 SVGIG (reference sequence). CDR3 DNA: TGTGCCTGGAGTGCGCGACCGCCTAGGGGCTACACCTTC. This sequence encodes CAWSARPPRGYTF.

The V call is TRBV19, the J call TRBJ2-3, with a tentative D call TRBD2 (7 bases). V shed 7 bases and J shed 0 bases, with 17 bases lying between them. Per germline, CDR1 LNHDA and CDR2 SQIVND (reference sequence). The CDR3 sequence is 16 residues long. CDR3 bases: TGTGCCAGTACCAATAGGGGGGGACGAAGCACAGATACGCAGTATTTT. Translating gives CASTNRGGRSTDTQYF.

This sequence joins TRBV6-1 and TRBJ2-5; no clear D. V was shortened by 4 bases and J by 4 bases, with 10 bases between the two germline ends. This CDR3 has 13 amino acids. Germline values: CDR1 MNHNS, CDR2 SASEGT. The CDR3 loop reads CASSVSRRETQYF. In DNA, the CDR3 is TGTGCCAGCAGTGTGTCGAGGAGAGAGACCCAGTACTTC.

V is TRBV7-9 and J is TRBJ2-3; D may be TRBD1 (6 bases). The CDR3 spans 12 residues. Germline V gives CDR1 SEHNR, CDR2 FQNEAQ (reference sequence). V lost 6 bases to trimming and J lost 10 bases, with 14 bases between them. CDR3 loop: CASRSTGLAQYF. CDR3 coding DNA: TGTGCCAGCAGAAGTACAGGGTTGGCGCAGTATTTT.

This rearrangement joins TRBV2 to TRBJ1-5; D perhaps matches TRBD1 (6 bases). Germline V CDR1 and CDR2: SNHLY, FYNNEI. CDR3 length: 13 residues. V shed 4 bases and J shed 9 bases, with 13 bases lying between them. Written as DNA, the CDR3 is TGTGCCAGCAGTGGACAGGAATTAATGCCCCAGCATTTT. Amino acid sequence: CASSGQELMPQHF.

This chain joins TRBV11-2 and TRBJ2-7; D gene uncertain. This CDR3 is 13 amino acids long. The V gene's germline CDR1 is SGHAT and CDR2 FQNNGV. Deletions cut 1 base from V and 4 bases from J, with 8 bases between. DNA for the CDR3: TGTGCCAGCAGCTTAGGCGGCCAGTACGAGCAGTACTTC. It specifies CASSLGGQYEQYF.

V usage is TRBV7-9 and J usage is TRBJ1-4, with no clear D. The V end lost 1 base, the J end lost 3 bases, and 9 bases lay between the germline ends. CDR1 and CDR2 from the germline V gene are SEHNR and FQNEAQ (reference sequence). The CDR3 runs to 15 residues. Written as DNA, the CDR3 is TGTGCCAGCAGCTTAGGAGGAGAGCCTAATGAAAAACTGTTTTTT. Translated, it gives CASSLGGEPNEKLFF.

The chain links TRBV19 to TRBJ1-1; the D is unclear. The germline V gene has CDR1 LNHDA and CDR2 SQIVND (reference sequence). Trimming stripped 7 bases from V and 1 base from J, with 16 bases between. The CDR3 is 15 amino acids. CDR3 sequence reads: CASKVDMGPNTEAFF. The CDR3 nucleotides are TGTGCCAGTAAGGTTGACATGGGCCCGAACACTGAAGCTTTCTTT.

The chain couples TRBV5-4 to TRBJ1-2; 8 bases line up with TRBD1. Per germline, CDR1 SGHNT and CDR2 YYREEE (reference sequence). The V segment lost 2 bases and the J segment 4 bases; nucleotides outside the gene matches: 7. The CDR3 covers 15 residues. This CDR3 is CASSLPAGGLYGYTF. CDR3 coding DNA: TGTGCCAGCAGCTTACCGGCAGGGGGCCTCTATGGCTACACCTTC.

The chain combines TRBV19 with TRBJ1-3; no clear D gene. The germline V gene has CDR1 LNHDA and CDR2 SQIVND (reference sequence). Trimming took 3 bases from V and 0 from J, leaving 6 bases between them. The CDR3 runs to 14 residues. Here the CDR3 reads CASSILYSGNTIYF. The CDR3, as DNA: TGTGCCAGTAGTATTCTCTACTCTGGAAACACCATATATTTT.

This chain links TRBV11-3 with TRBJ2-5; D may be TRBD2 (5 bases). V lost 5 bases and J 6 bases, leaving 13 bases between the germline ends. The CDR3 is 13 residues long. Germline CDR1 and CDR2: SGHNT and YENEEA. CDR3 sequence: CASSERTEKTQYF. The CDR3 DNA is TGTGCCAGCAGCGAAAGGACTGAGAAGACCCAGTACTTC.

The sample holds a few counts of this clone. The rearrangement joins TRBV7-6 to TRBJ2-2, with 7 nucleotides matching TRBD1. CDR1 and CDR2 (germline): SGHVS, FNYEAQ. Trimming removed 3 bases from V and 5 bases from J; junction bases left unmatched: 6. The CDR3 has 15 amino acids. Written as DNA, the CDR3 is TGTGCCAGCAGCTTGGCTCGGGACAGTACCGGGGAGCTGTTTTTT. Protein product: CASSLARDSTGELFF.

This clone showed up just a few times. The chain couples TRBV5-1 to TRBJ2-3; D is uncertain. Trimming shortened V by 1 base and J by 2 bases, and 14 bases separated the two germline ends. Per germline, CDR1 SGHRS and CDR2 YFSETQ. The CDR3 totals 16 residues. CDR3 DNA: TGCGCCAGCAGCTTGTTGGCACGCCGTGACACAGATACGCAGTATTTT. Its translation is CASSLLARRDTDTQYF.

This CDR3 reads CAWGRETEKLFF. For the CDR3, the DNA is TGTGCCTGGGGTAGGGAGACAGAAAAACTGTTTTTT. The rearrangement uses TRBV30 and TRBJ1-4; D gene uncertain. The ends were cut back, 5 bases at V and 8 bases at J, with 12 bases in the middle. CDR3 length: 12 residues. Germline V lookup: CDR1 GTSNPN, CDR2 SVGIG (reference sequence).

The chain recombines TRBV5-3 with TRBJ2-7; 9 nucleotides align to TRBD2. TRBV5-3 is given ORF status, its function remaining uncertain. The CDR3 is 16 amino acids. V shed 0 bases and J 3 bases; nucleotides not matched to a gene: 7. This CDR3 is CARSLVRAGGDYEQYF. DNA of the CDR3: TGTGCCAGAAGCTTGGTCCGGGCGGGAGGGGACTACGAGCAGTACTTC.

The chain uses TRBV14 and TRBJ2-3; a weak D match, TRBD1 (5 bases). The germline V gene encodes CDR1 SGHDN and CDR2 FVKESK. V was cut by 1 base and J by 0 bases, with 11 bases left in between. This CDR3 has 16 amino acids. The CDR3 here is CASSQALGPSTDTQYF. CDR3 in DNA: TGTGCCAGCAGCCAAGCCTTGGGGCCTAGCACAGATACGCAGTATTTT.